A selection of T cell receptor beta chains follows, all from one sample in a study of shared clonotypes between healthy human individuals. Method: immunoSEQ multiplex PCR; TCRdb's copy keeps in-frame clones and lacks some. This table holds around 1,100,000 clones, about 72% found once. The sequenced sample was memory CD4+ T cells from PBMCs. Source of these receptors: a man younger than 30 in good health. Some clones in this sample may be carry-over from other donors' samples. CDR3s include the opening cysteine and the closing phenylalanine or tryptophan. D genes are given only for firm matches. Expanded clones get a size class; other rows say once, few or many, or leave the size out.

v_call	clone_size	d_call	j_call	cdr3_aa	cdr3_nt
TRBV4-3	few	NA	TRBJ1-5	CASSQDGVSNQPQHF	TGCGCCAGCAGCCAAGATGGGGTCAGCAATCAGCCCCAGCATTTT
TRBV28	once	NA	TRBJ1-5	CASTWTDQPQHF	TGTGCCAGCACGTGGACTGATCAGCCCCAGCATTTT
TRBV5-1	NA	NA	TRBJ2-3	CASSLSLDTQYF	TGCGCCAGCAGCTTGTCCTTAGATACGCAGTATTTT
TRBV28	NA	NA	TRBJ1-2	CASRRQLSGGYTF	TGTGCCAGCAGAAGACAGCTTTCGGGTGGCTACACCTTC
TRBV2	few	TRBD1	TRBJ1-1	CASSGDSEAFF	TGTGCCAGCAGTGGGGACAGTGAAGCTTTCTTT
TRBV5-4	NA	NA	TRBJ1-2	CASSPETGYGYTF	TGTGCCAGCAGCCCCGAGACAGGCTATGGCTACACCTTC
TRBV5-1	NA	TRBD1	TRBJ2-5	CASSQRPTGTGTEETQYF	TGCGCCAGCAGCCAGCGACCAACCGGGACAGGGACGGAAGAGACCCAGTACTTC
TRBV28	NA	NA	TRBJ1-2	CASTDGGGYGYTF	TGTGCCAGCACAGACGGGGGGGGATATGGCTACACCTTC
TRBV18	NA	NA	TRBJ2-6	CASSRAGRNSGANVLTF	TGTGCCAGCTCACGTGCGGGACGGAACTCTGGGGCCAACGTCCTGACTTTC
TRBV29-1	NA	NA	TRBJ2-3	CSVAGTTSTDTQYF	TGCAGCGTGGCCGGGACCACCAGCACAGATACGCAGTATTTT
TRBV7-9	NA	NA	TRBJ2-4	CASSLFVPGAKNIQYF	TGTGCCAGCAGCTTATTCGTCCCGGGGGCCAAAAACATTCAGTACTTC
TRBV4-2	NA	NA	TRBJ1-1	CASSQGTAQEGGAFF	TGTGCCAGCAGCCAAGGGACAGCTCAAGAAGGGGGAGCTTTCTTT
TRBV5-1	NA	NA	TRBJ2-7	CASSSARDSNSYEQYF	TGCGCCAGCAGCTCCGCCCGGGACTCGAACTCCTACGAGCAGTACTTC
TRBV9	NA	NA	TRBJ1-4	CASSFSGTAEKLFF	TGTGCCAGCAGCTTCTCCGGGACGGCAGAAAAACTGTTTTTT
TRBV28	NA	NA	TRBJ1-2	CASSSQLGYTF	TGTGCCAGCAGTTCCCAGTTGGGCTACACCTTC
TRBV5-1	NA	TRBD2	TRBJ2-5	CASSKGLAGTSETQYF	TGCGCCAGCAGCAAGGGACTAGCGGGAACCTCGGAGACCCAGTACTTC
TRBV7-9	NA	TRBD1	TRBJ2-7	CASSSDKPGTGVYEQYF	TGTGCCAGCAGCTCAGACAAGCCCGGGACAGGGGTGTACGAGCAGTACTTC
TRBV7-3	NA	NA	TRBJ2-3	CASSSSSTDTQYF	TGTGCCAGCAGCTCATCTTCGACGGATACGCAGTATTTT
TRBV2	NA	TRBD2	TRBJ2-1	CASSVAGGRDEQFF	TGTGCCAGCAGTGTCGCGGGAGGTAGGGATGAGCAGTTCTTC
TRBV29-1	NA	NA	TRBJ2-1	CSARQSSSYNEQFF	TGCAGCGCTCGACAGTCCAGCTCCTACAATGAGCAGTTCTTC
TRBV7-2	NA	NA	TRBJ1-4	CASSPTPGEKLFF	TGTGCCAGCAGCCCTACCCCAGGGGAAAAACTGTTTTTT
TRBV7-9	few	NA	TRBJ2-1	CASSLVRPGDNEQFF	TGTGCCAGCAGCTTAGTCCGGCCTGGGGACAATGAGCAGTTCTTC
TRBV11-2	NA	NA	TRBJ2-1	CASSAGGEQFF	TGTGCCAGCAGCGCCGGGGGTGAGCAGTTCTTC
TRBV7-2	NA	NA	TRBJ1-2	CASSLEWSYGYTF	TGTGCCAGCAGCTTAGAATGGAGCTATGGCTACACCTTC
TRBV7-2	NA	NA	TRBJ1-3	CASSPRAAGPGNTIYF	TGTGCCAGCAGCCCTAGGGCCGCAGGGCCCGGAAACACCATATATTTT
TRBV25-1	NA	NA	TRBJ2-5	CASKDRGNQETQYF	TGTGCCAGCAAGGATAGGGGGAACCAAGAGACCCAGTACTTC
TRBV29-1	NA	NA	TRBJ2-5	CSAREALGPTQYF	TGCAGCGCCCGAGAGGCCTTAGGTCCGACCCAGTACTTC
TRBV7-2	NA	NA	TRBJ2-7	CASSSIRLEGRYEQYF	TGTGCCAGCAGCTCCATCAGACTAGAGGGTCGCTACGAGCAGTACTTC
TRBV6-5	NA	NA	TRBJ1-3	CASSYSSNTIYF	TGTGCCAGCAGTTACTCCTCGAACACCATATATTTT
TRBV5-6	NA	TRBD1	TRBJ1-2	CASSLRRGLGYGYTF	TGTGCCAGCAGCTTGAGGAGGGGGCTTGGCTATGGCTACACCTTC
TRBV18	NA	NA	TRBJ2-1	CASSPKPETRDNEQFF	TGTGCCAGCTCACCGAAACCAGAGACACGGGACAATGAGCAGTTCTTC
TRBV9	NA	TRBD2	TRBJ2-7	CASSVARESYEQYF	TGTGCCAGCAGCGTAGCGCGGGAGTCGTACGAGCAGTACTTC
TRBV5-1	few	NA	TRBJ1-2	CASSLDTTANYGYTF	TGCGCCAGCAGCTTGGACACCACAGCTAACTATGGCTACACCTTC
TRBV5-4	few	NA	TRBJ2-5	CASSLRSAETQYF	TGTGCCAGCAGCTTACGGTCCGCGGAGACCCAGTACTTC
TRBV7-2	NA	TRBD1	TRBJ1-3	CASSLGTGPGNTIYF	TGTGCCAGCAGCTTAGGGACAGGGCCTGGAAACACCATATATTTT
TRBV28	NA	TRBD2	TRBJ2-2	CASSPGGLAGSTGELFF	TGTGCCAGCAGTCCCGGGGGACTAGCGGGAAGCACCGGGGAGCTGTTTTTT
TRBV4-2	NA	NA	TRBJ2-3	CASSQGGGQLEDTQYF	TGTGCCAGCAGCCAAGGCGGGGGACAACTCGAGGATACGCAGTATTTT
TRBV11-2	NA	NA	TRBJ1-3	CASSLQEDVIYF	TGTGCCAGCAGCTTACAGGAGGACGTAATATATTTT
TRBV6-1	NA	NA	TRBJ1-5	CASSESGGRNQPQHF	TGTGCCAGCAGTGAATCGGGGGGACGCAATCAGCCCCAGCATTTT
TRBV5-1	NA	TRBD2	TRBJ2-1	CASSPGGTSYNEQFF	TGCGCCAGCAGCCCGGGTGGGACTAGCTACAATGAGCAGTTCTTC
TRBV5-4	NA	NA	TRBJ1-4	CASSLNENEKLFF	TGTGCCAGCAGCTTGAACGAAAATGAAAAACTGTTTTTT
TRBV7-6	NA	TRBD1	TRBJ2-7	CASSPVGTGTYEQYF	TGTGCCAGCAGCCCAGTTGGGACAGGGACCTACGAGCAGTACTTC
TRBV5-1	NA	NA	TRBJ2-7	CASSLGHDGYEQYF	TGCGCCAGCAGCTTGGGGCACGACGGCTACGAGCAGTACTTC
TRBV5-4	NA	TRBD2	TRBJ2-7	CASSLLAGTDEQYF	TGTGCCAGCAGCCTACTAGCGGGAACAGACGAGCAGTACTTC
TRBV27	NA	TRBD1	TRBJ1-5	CASNPTGGGNQPQHF	TGTGCCAGCAACCCGACAGGGGGCGGCAATCAGCCCCAGCATTTT
TRBV7-2	few	NA	TRBJ2-3	CASSQGGLTSTDTQYF	TGTGCCAGCAGCCAAGGGGGACTCACTAGCACAGATACGCAGTATTTT
TRBV7-8	NA	NA	TRBJ1-2	CASSLGWFYGYTF	TGTGCCAGCAGCTTAGGCTGGTTCTATGGCTACACCTTC
TRBV19	NA	NA	TRBJ2-1	CASSIGNEQFF	TGTGCCAGTAGTATAGGGAATGAGCAGTTCTTC
TRBV14	NA	NA	TRBJ1-3	CASSLGRSPANTIYF	TGTGCCAGCAGCCTCGGACGCTCTCCGGCAAACACCATATATTTT
TRBV2	few	NA	TRBJ1-2	CASSRPESNYGYTF	TGTGCCAGCAGTCGGCCAGAATCTAACTATGGCTACACCTTC
TRBV19	NA	NA	TRBJ2-7	CASSRTSGSSYEQYF	TGTGCCAGTAGTAGAACTTCGGGCAGCTCCTACGAGCAGTACTTC
TRBV28	NA	TRBD1	TRBJ2-7	CASSRLLGQGYEQYF	TGTGCCAGCAGTCGCCTTTTGGGACAGGGTTACGAGCAGTACTTC
TRBV30	few	NA	TRBJ1-4	CAWEKDREKLFF	TGTGCCTGGGAGAAAGATCGAGAAAAACTGTTTTTT
TRBV7-9	NA	NA	TRBJ1-2	CASSPTGANYGYTF	TGTGCCAGCAGCCCGACGGGGGCTAACTATGGCTACACCTTC
TRBV4-2	few	NA	TRBJ2-1	CASSQDAASSYNEQFF	TGTGCCAGCAGCCAAGATGCGGCTAGCTCCTACAATGAGCAGTTCTTC
TRBV4-1	NA	TRBD2	TRBJ2-7	CASSHWGLAGEDEQYF	TGCGCCAGCAGCCATTGGGGACTGGCGGGAGAAGACGAGCAGTACTTC
TRBV11-3	NA	NA	TRBJ2-3	CASSPGRGGFGTQYF	TGTGCCAGCAGCCCTGGCCGAGGAGGGTTTGGTACGCAGTATTTT
TRBV20-1	NA	NA	TRBJ2-7	CSARRPDEQYF	TGCAGTGCTAGAAGGCCGGACGAGCAGTACTTC
TRBV28	NA	NA	TRBJ2-7	CASKRGRTGSYEQYF	TGTGCCAGCAAGAGGGGCAGGACTGGATCCTACGAGCAGTACTTC
TRBV27	few	TRBD2	TRBJ2-5	CASRELGRAETQYF	TGTGCCAGCAGGGAACTAGGGAGGGCTGAGACCCAGTACTTC